The clone carrying this TCR beta chain was counted a few times. Its target is unknown. The CDR3 contains 13 residues. CDR1 is SGHDT and CDR2 is YYEEEE in the germline V gene. Trimming stripped 1 base from V and 0 bases from J, with 3 bases between. Each sorted population was over 95% pure. Sequenced material consisted of expressed TCRB transcripts (all of the isolated RNA was reverse transcribed). Data came from immunoSEQ multiplex PCR; TCRdb stores just in-frame clones and leaves some out. The profile shows over 600,000 clones, approximately 13% of them singletons. The data belong to a study of beta chain features in type 1 diabetes. Overall study findings and caveats: Researchers caution that PCR might favor shorter templates, equally among patients and controls. TCRB CDR3s were moderately but significantly shorter in Type 1 diabetes patients in all four CD4+ subsets.

V gene TRBV5-6 combines with J gene TRBJ2-3; D gene unclear. Sequenced: naive CD4+ T cells from blood. This TCR was recovered from a man aged 30-40 years with type 1 diabetes. CDR3 DNA sequence: TGTGCCAGCAGCTTGATCAGCACAGATACGCAGTATTTT. It is translated as CASSLISTDTQYF.